This T cell receptor beta chain was recorded in a study of OX40 agonist ivuxolimab in advanced cancers. Looking at the study overall: Treatment of patients was with ivuxolimab, an agonistic anti-OX40 (CD134) antibody.

Some clones are missing from TCRdb's copy, which holds only in-frame ones; the method was immunoSEQ multiplex PCR. The sample lists about 36,000 clones, around 80% occurring once. Exclusion applied to patients with autoimmune disease history or systemic immunosuppression. Findings of the study overall: At 0.1 to 3.0 mg/kg and by week 6, CD4+ and CD8+ T cells in the blood had expanded clonally.

The germline V gene encodes CDR1 MDHEN and CDR2 SYDVKM. Trimming left V 6 bases short and J 1 base short, with 12 bases between. The CDR3 length is 14 residues. A note on this clone: Antigen: not known.

V is TRBV28 and J is TRBJ2-5, with D perhaps TRBD2 (6 bases). The source is an adult with an advanced solid tumor such as melanoma, head and neck, liver or kidney cancer. Sequencing used CD4+ or CD8+ T cells sorted from blood, obtained in a trial of the OX40 agonist ivuxolimab. CDR3 nucleotide sequence: TGTGCCAGCAGGCAGGGAGGCAGCCAAGAGACCCAGTACTTC. Its protein is CASRQGGSQETQYF.